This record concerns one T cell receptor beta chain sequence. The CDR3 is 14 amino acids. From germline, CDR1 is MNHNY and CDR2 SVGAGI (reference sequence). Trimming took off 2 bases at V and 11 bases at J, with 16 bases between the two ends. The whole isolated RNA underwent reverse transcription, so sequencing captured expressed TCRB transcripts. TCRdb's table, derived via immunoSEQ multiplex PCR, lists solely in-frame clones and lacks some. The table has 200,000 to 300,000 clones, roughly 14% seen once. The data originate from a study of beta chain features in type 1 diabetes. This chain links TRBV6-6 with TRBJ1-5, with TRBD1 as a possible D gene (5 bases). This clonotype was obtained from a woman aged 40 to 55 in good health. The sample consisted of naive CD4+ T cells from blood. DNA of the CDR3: TGTGCCAGCAGTTACCGCCCGGACACGTTCGCCCAGCATTTT. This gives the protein CASSYRPDTFAQHF.